This is a list of T cell receptor beta chains from one sample in a study of control samples from healthy donors and cancer patients. Profiling relied on immunoSEQ multiplex PCR, and the TCRdb table lists in-frame clones only, not all of them. The data show under 200,000 clones, around 91% seen once. The sample comprised blood. The receptors originated from a woman aged 25 to 45 in good health. CDR3s include the opening cysteine and the closing phenylalanine or tryptophan. The order of the fields is D gene, V gene, CDR3 length, J gene, CDR3 DNA, CDR3 protein. A D gene is named only where the DNA matches it firmly.

D: NA; V: TRBV27; length: 14; J: TRBJ1-6; DNA: TGTGCCAGCAGTTTATGGGGTATAGGGTCACCCCTCCACTTT; CDR3: CASSLWGIGSPLHF
D: NA; V: TRBV6-5; length: 15; J: TRBJ1-2; DNA: TGTGCCAGCAGGACCGGGACATCCCTTATGTATGGCTACACCTTC; CDR3: CASRTGTSLMYGYTF
D: NA; V: TRBV11-2; length: 13; J: TRBJ2-4; DNA: TGTGCCAGCAGCTTAGACGTCAAAAACATTCAGTACTTC; CDR3: CASSLDVKNIQYF
D: NA; V: TRBV2; length: 14; J: TRBJ2-2; DNA: TGTGCCAGCAGTGAGAGTTATCCCACCGGGGAGCTGTTTTTT; CDR3: CASSESYPTGELFF
D: NA; V: TRBV5-1; length: 16; J: TRBJ1-2; DNA: TGCGCCAGCAGCGCGGCACCGGGACCGGGCTTCTATGGCTACACCTTC; CDR3: CASSAAPGPGFYGYTF
D: NA; V: TRBV5-8; length: 14; J: TRBJ1-2; DNA: TGTGCCAGCAGCTTGACAAGATCTAACTATGGCTACACCTTC; CDR3: CASSLTRSNYGYTF
D: NA; V: TRBV5-6; length: 14; J: TRBJ2-7; DNA: TGTGCCAGCAGCTTGCTGGATAGACCCTACGAGCAGTACTTC; CDR3: CASSLLDRPYEQYF
D: NA; V: TRBV11-3; length: 13; J: TRBJ2-2; DNA: TGTGCCAGCAGCTTGAGGGAGGTGGGGGAGCTGTTTTTT; CDR3: CASSLREVGELFF
D: NA; V: TRBV15; length: 14; J: TRBJ2-3; DNA: TGTGCCACCAGCAGAGCGAGAGGCACAGATACGCAGTATTTT; CDR3: CATSRARGTDTQYF
D: TRBD1; V: TRBV18; length: 14; J: TRBJ1-4; DNA: TGTGCCAGCTCGGGGACAGCAACTAATGAAAAACTGTTTTTT; CDR3: CASSGTATNEKLFF